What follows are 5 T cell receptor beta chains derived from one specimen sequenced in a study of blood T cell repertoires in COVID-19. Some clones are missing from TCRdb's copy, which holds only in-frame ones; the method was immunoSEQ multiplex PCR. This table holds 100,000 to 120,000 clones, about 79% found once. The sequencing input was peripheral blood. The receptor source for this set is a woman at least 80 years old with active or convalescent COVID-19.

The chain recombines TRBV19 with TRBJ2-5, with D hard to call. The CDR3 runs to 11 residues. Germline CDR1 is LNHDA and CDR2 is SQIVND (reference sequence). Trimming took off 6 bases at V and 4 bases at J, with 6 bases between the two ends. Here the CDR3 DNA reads TGTGCCAGTAGCTTGAGAGAGACCCAGTACTTC. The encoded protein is CASSLRETQYF.

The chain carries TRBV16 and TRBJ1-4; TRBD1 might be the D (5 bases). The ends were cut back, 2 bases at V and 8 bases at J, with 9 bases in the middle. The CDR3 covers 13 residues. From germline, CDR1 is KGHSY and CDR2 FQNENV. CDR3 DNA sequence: TGTGCCAGCAGCCAACGCCGGGGGGAAAAACTGTTTTTT. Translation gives CASSQRRGEKLFF.

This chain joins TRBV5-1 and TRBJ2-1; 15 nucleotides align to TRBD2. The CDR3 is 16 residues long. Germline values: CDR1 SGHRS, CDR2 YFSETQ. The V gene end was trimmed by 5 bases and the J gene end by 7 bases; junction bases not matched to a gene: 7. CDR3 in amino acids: CASRNPGLAGGNEQFF. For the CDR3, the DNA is TGCGCCAGCAGAAATCCGGGACTAGCGGGAGGTAATGAGCAGTTCTTC.

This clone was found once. CDR3 nucleotide sequence: TGTGCCAGCAGTAGAGCGGGGGCTGCCAAAAACATTCAGTACTTC. Translation: CASSRAGAAKNIQYF. The rearrangement links TRBV9 to TRBJ2-4; 8 bases agree with TRBD2. J gave up 1 base and V 5 bases, and 5 bases lay outside the gene matches. This CDR3 is built from 15 residues. CDR1 and CDR2 (germline): SGDLS, YYNGEE. Complete variable domain (other parts from reference TRBV9 and TRBJ2-4): DSGVTQTPKHLITATGQRVTLRCSPRSGDLSVYWYQQSLDQGLQFLIQYYNGEERAKGNILERFSAQQFPDLHSELNLSSLELGDSALYFCASSRAGAAKNIQYFGAGTRLSVL.

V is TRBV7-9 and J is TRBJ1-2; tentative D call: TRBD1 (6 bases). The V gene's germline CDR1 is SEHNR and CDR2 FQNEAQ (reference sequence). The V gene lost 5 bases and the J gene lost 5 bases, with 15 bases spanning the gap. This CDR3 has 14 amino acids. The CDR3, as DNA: TGTGCCAGCAGCGCGGAACAGGGTTTGTATGGCTACACCTTC. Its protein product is CASSAEQGLYGYTF.